The 7 T cell receptor beta chains listed next were all sequenced from one sample in a study of T cell changes during pregnancy in multiple sclerosis. This table comes from immunoSEQ multiplex PCR, and its TCRdb copy is limited to in-frame clones, with some not included. The data contain roughly 110,000 clones, under 95% of them seen just once; the ten biggest clones take up roughly 1.6%. Sequencing used peripheral blood, obtained before pregnancy. These receptors all come from a female donor with multiple sclerosis, enrolled in a pregnancy study.

This clone appeared a single time. The chain employs TRBV6-5 and TRBJ1-3; D gene uncertain. The CDR3 extends over 14 amino acids. Per germline, CDR1 MNHEY and CDR2 SVGAGI. The ends were cut back, 4 bases at V and 11 bases at J, with 18 bases in the middle. The CDR3 DNA reads TGTGCCAGCAGTTTAGGAGCAGAGATCGGCCCCATATATTTT. Amino acids: CASSLGAEIGPIYF.

The chain uses TRBV11-2 and TRBJ1-5; no clear D. V dropped 8 bases and J dropped 2 bases, with 13 bases sitting between them. Germline CDR1 is SGHAT and CDR2 is FQNNGV. There are 14 residues in the CDR3. DNA for the CDR3: TGTGCCAGCGCTTTAGACGGGGGCAATCAGCCCCAGCATTTT. Amino acid sequence: CASALDGGNQPQHF.

The chain employs TRBV2 and TRBJ2-5, with TRBD1 as a possible D gene (5 bases). The CDR3 totals 15 residues. From germline, CDR1 is SNHLY and CDR2 FYNNEI. V was shortened by 2 bases and J by 2 bases, with 12 bases between the two germline ends. CDR3 nucleotide sequence: TGTGCCAGCAGTGAAAGGGGCAGTCCTCAAGAGACCCAGTACTTC. This codes for CASSERGSPQETQYF.

The chain carries TRBV6-5 and TRBJ1-5; D gene ambiguous. The CDR3 spans 14 residues. V dropped 2 bases and J dropped 0 bases, with 5 bases sitting between them. Germline V gives CDR1 MNHEY, CDR2 SVGAGI. For the CDR3, the DNA is TGTGCCAGCAGTTACCTAAATAGCAATCAGCCCCAGCATTTT. This codes for CASSYLNSNQPQHF.

The chain uses TRBV30 and TRBJ2-1; the match to TRBD1 covers 7 bases. V lost 3 bases and J lost 10; bases outside the gene matches: 9. The CDR3 has 13 amino acids. Germline CDR1 and CDR2: GTSNPN and SVGIG (reference sequence). CDR3 nucleotides: TGTGCCTGGAGCTGGGACAGCGGTTTGGAGCAGTTCTTC. Protein sequence: CAWSWDSGLEQFF.

The rearrangement uses TRBV27 and TRBJ1-4, with 9 bases fitting TRBD1. CDR1 is MNHEY, CDR2 SMNVEV, per germline (reference sequence). J gave up 7 bases and V 5 bases, and 5 bases lay outside the gene matches. The CDR3 sequence is 14 residues long. The CDR3 reads CASSPRTGVEKLFF. CDR3 nucleotide sequence: TGTGCCAGCAGTCCCCGGACAGGGGTTGAAAAACTGTTTTTT.

This chain links TRBV9 with TRBJ2-7, with 8 bases matching TRBD2. V was pared by 1 base and J by 5 bases, with 8 bases of the junction left unmatched. This CDR3 comprises 15 residues. Germline V gives CDR1 SGDLS, CDR2 YYNGEE. Here the CDR3 reads CASSVRSGGNNEQYF. As DNA, the CDR3 is TGTGCCAGCAGCGTAAGGAGCGGGGGTAACAACGAGCAGTACTTC.